This T cell receptor beta chain stems from a study of cytomegalovirus exposure and HLA in healthy donors. To note about this clone: Its antigen remains unknown.

CDR3 length: 13 residues. Trimming removed 2 bases from V and 5 bases from J, with 9 bases in between. Germline V CDR1 and CDR2: SGHVS, FNYEAQ. Produced via immunoSEQ multiplex PCR; TCRdb's table is partial and in-frame only. The table has 50,000 to 65,000 clones, approximately 95% seen once. Study results and caveats: Cytomegalovirus-associated TCR beta chains were listed, numbering over 150.

The approximately 120-subject validation cohort, separate from the 666-subject first cohort, included the donors. This chain uses TRBV7-6 with TRBJ2-5; tentatively, D is TRBD1 (6 bases). The TCR comes from a woman between 18 and 29 years old in good health and CMV-seropositive. The sequenced sample was PBMCs. The CDR3 reads CASSLSRGETQYF. The CDR3 region has the DNA TGTGCCAGCAGCTTAAGTAGGGGGGAGACCCAGTACTTC.